This T cell receptor (beta chain) emerged from a study of T-cell reconstitution after alpha-beta-depleted transplantation in children. This clonotype has ten or more counts. Its antigen is undetermined. Unique molecular identifiers tagged the TCRbeta library. TCRdb re-called the PCR reads through MiXCR, storing one row per CDR3 protein. The sample holds 400,000 to 550,000 distinct CDR3 sequences, roughly 10% seen once. Trimming removed 0 bases at V and 5 bases at J, with 17 bases between. CDR3 size: 15 residues. Germline CDR1 and CDR2: DFQATT and SNEGSKA (reference sequence). Study-level points and caveats: Reportedly, alpha-beta T cells present about two months post-transplant originated from several hundred expanded clones of graft origin. Diversity of TCRbeta at day 60 was high in some patients, arising from surviving recipient T cells and thymic progenitors.

The chain recombines TRBV20-1 with TRBJ2-7; either TRBD1 or TRBD2 may supply D (6 bases each). The source of this sequence is a child between 2 and 9 years old with inherited bone marrow failure, due to receive a stem cell transplant. Sequenced here: PBMCs, sampled before TCRalphabeta/CD19-depleted stem cell transplant. The CDR3 region has the DNA TGCAGTGCTAGAGATCTCGGGGAGGACAGCCACGAGCAGTACTTC. It yields the protein CSARDLGEDSHEQYF.